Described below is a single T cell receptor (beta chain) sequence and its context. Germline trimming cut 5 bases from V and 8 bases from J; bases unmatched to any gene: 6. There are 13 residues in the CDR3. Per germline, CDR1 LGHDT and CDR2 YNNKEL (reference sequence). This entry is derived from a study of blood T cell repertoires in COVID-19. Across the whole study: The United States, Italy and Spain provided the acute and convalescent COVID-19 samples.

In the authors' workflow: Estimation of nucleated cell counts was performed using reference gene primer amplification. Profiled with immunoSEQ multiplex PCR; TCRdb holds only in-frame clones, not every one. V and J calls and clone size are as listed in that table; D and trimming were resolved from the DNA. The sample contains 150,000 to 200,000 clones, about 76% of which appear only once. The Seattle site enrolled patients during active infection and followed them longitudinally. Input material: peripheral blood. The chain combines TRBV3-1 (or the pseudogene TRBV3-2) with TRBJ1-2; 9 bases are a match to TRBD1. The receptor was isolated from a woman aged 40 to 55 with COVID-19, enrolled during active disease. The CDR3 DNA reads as TGTGCCAGCAGCGCCGGGACAGGGCTCGGCTACACCTTC. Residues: CASSAGTGLGYTF.